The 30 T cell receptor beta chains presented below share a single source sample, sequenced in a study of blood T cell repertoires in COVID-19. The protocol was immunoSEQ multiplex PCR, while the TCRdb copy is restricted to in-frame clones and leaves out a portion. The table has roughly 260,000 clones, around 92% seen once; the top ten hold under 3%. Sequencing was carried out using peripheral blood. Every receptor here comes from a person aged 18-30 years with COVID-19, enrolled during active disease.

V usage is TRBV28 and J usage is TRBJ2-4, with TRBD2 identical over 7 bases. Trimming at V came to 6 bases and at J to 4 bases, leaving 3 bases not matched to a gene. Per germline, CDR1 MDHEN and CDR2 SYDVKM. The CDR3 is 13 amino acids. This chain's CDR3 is CASSGEGKNIQYF. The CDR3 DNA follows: TGTGCCAGCAGCGGGGAGGGGAAAAACATTCAGTACTTC.

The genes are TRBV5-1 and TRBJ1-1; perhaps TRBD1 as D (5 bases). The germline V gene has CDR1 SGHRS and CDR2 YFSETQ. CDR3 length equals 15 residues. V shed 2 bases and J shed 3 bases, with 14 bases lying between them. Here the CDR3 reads CASSFSGWGDTEAFF. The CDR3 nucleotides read TGCGCCAGCAGCTTCTCGGGCTGGGGGGACACTGAAGCTTTCTTT. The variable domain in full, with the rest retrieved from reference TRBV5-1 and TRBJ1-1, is KAGVTQTPRYLIKTRGQQVTLSCSPISGHRSVSWYQQTPGQGLQFLFEYFSETQRNKGNFPGRFSGRQFSNSRSEMNVSTLELGDSALYLCASSFSGWGDTEAFFGQGTRLTVV.

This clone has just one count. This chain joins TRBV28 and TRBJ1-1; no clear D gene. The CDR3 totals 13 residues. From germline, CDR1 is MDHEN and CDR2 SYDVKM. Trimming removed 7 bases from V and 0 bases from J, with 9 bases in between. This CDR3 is CASNQMMNTEAFF. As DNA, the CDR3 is TGTGCCAGCAATCAGATGATGAACACTGAAGCTTTCTTT.

The CDR3 DNA follows: TGCGCCAGCAGCCAAGACACAGGGCTTAGCAATCAGCCCCAGCATTTT. Translated, it gives CASSQDTGLSNQPQHF. This chain links TRBV4-1 with TRBJ1-5; tentative D call: TRBD1 (6 bases). Per germline, CDR1 MGHRA and CDR2 YSYEKL. The V end lost 0 bases, the J end lost 0 bases, and 9 bases lay between the germline ends. This CDR3 contains 16 residues.

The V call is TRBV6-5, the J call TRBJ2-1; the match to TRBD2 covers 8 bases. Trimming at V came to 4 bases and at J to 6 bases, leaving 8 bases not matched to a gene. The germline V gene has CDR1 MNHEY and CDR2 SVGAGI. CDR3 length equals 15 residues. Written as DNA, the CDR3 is TGTGCCAGCAGTTCTAGCGGGCTTGGGACCAATGAGCAGTTCTTC. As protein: CASSSSGLGTNEQFF.

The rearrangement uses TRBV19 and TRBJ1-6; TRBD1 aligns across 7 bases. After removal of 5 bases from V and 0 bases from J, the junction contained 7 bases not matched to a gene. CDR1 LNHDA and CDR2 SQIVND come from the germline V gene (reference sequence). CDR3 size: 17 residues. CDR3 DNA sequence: TGTGCCAGTAGTCCCGGGACAGCCAGCTCCTATAATTCACCCCTCCACTTT. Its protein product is CASSPGTASSYNSPLHF.

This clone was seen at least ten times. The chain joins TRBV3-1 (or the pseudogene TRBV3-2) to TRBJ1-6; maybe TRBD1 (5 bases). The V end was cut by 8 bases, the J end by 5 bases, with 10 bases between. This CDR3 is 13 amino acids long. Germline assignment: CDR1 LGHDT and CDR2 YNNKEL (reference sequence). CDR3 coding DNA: TGTGCCAGCCGGGGGGTGGATAATTCACCCCTCCACTTT. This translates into CASRGVDNSPLHF.

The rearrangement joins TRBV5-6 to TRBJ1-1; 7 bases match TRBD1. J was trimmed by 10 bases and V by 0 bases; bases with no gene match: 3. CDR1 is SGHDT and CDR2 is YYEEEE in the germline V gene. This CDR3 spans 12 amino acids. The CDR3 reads CASSLVAGGAFF. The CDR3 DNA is TGTGCCAGCAGCTTGGTGGCAGGGGGAGCTTTCTTT.

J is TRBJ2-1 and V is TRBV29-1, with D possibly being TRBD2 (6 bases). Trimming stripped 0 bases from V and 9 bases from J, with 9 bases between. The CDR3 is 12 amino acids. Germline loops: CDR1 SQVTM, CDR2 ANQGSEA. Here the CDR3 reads CSVEEDGGEQFF. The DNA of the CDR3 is TGCAGCGTTGAAGAAGACGGGGGTGAGCAGTTCTTC.

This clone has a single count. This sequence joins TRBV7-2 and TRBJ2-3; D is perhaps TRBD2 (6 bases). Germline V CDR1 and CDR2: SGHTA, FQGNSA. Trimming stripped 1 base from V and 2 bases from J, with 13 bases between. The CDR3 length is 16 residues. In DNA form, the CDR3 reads TGTGCCAGCAGCTTAGTTGGTAGCGGACTCACAGATACGCAGTATTTT. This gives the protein CASSLVGSGLTDTQYF.

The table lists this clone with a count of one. CDR3 protein: CASSSVTGNSPLHF. The CDR3 nucleotides read TGTGCCAGCAGCTCGGTTACAGGGAATTCACCCCTCCACTTT. The rearrangement uses TRBV5-8 and TRBJ1-6; possible D gene TRBD1, 6 bases. Germline V gene data show CDR1 as SGHTS and CDR2 as YDEGEE. The CDR3 is made up of 14 amino acids. V was cut by 3 bases and J by 7 bases, with 11 bases left in between.

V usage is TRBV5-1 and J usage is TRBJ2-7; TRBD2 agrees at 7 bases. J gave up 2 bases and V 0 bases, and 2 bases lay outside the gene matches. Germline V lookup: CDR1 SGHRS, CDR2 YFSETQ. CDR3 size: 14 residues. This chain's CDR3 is CASSLEAGPYEQYF. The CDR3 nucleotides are TGCGCCAGCAGCTTGGAAGCGGGACCCTACGAGCAGTACTTC. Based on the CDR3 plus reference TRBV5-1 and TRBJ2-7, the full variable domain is KAGVTQTPRYLIKTRGQQVTLSCSPISGHRSVSWYQQTPGQGLQFLFEYFSETQRNKGNFPGRFSGRQFSNSRSEMNVSTLELGDSALYLCASSLEAGPYEQYFGPGTRLTVT.

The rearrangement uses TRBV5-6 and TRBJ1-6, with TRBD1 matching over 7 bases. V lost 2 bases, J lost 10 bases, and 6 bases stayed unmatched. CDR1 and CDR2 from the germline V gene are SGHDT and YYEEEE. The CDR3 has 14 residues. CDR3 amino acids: CASSFGQGVSPLHF. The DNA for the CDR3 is TGTGCCAGCAGCTTTGGGCAGGGGGTATCACCCCTCCACTTT.

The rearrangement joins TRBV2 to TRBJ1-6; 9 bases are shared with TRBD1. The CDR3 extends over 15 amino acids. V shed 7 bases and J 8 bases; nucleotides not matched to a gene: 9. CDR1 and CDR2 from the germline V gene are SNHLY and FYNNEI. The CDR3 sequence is CASNVGGQGYSPLHF. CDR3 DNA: TGTGCCAGCAACGTGGGGGGACAGGGTTATTCACCCCTCCACTTT.

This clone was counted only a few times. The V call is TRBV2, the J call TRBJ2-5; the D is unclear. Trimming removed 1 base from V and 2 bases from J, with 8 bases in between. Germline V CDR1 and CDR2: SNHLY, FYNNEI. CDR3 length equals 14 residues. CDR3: CASSEGGKQETQYF. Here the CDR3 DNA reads TGTGCCAGCAGTGAAGGAGGCAAGCAAGAGACCCAGTACTTC.

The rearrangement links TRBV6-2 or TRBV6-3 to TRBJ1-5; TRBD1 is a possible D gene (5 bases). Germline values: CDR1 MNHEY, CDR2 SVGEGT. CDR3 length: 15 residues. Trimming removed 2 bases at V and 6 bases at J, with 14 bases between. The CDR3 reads CASSYVSSGGQPQHF. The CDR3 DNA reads TGTGCCAGCAGTTACGTCAGCTCCGGGGGTCAGCCCCAGCATTTT.

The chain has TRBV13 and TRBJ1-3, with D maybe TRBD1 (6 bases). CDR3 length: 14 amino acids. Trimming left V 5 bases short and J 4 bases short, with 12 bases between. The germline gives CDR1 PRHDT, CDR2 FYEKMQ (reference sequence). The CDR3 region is CASSPMGAGNTIYF. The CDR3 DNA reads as TGTGCCAGCAGCCCAATGGGGGCGGGAAACACCATATATTTT.

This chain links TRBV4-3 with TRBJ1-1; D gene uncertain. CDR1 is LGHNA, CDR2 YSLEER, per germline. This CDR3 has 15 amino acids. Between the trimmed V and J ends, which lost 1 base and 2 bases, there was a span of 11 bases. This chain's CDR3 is CASSQGQAFNTEAFF. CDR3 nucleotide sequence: TGCGCCAGCAGCCAAGGGCAAGCGTTCAACACTGAAGCTTTCTTT.

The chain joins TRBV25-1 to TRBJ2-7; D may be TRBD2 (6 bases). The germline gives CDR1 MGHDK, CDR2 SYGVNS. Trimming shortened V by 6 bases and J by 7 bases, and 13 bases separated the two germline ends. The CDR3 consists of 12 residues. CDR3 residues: CASSQGGGEQYF. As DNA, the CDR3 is TGTGCCAGCAGCCAAGGTGGGGGGGAGCAGTACTTC.

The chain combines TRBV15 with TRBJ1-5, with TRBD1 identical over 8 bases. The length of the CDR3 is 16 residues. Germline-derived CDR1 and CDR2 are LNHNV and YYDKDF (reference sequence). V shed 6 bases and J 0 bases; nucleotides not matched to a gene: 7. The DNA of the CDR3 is TGTGCCACCAGGCCTACAGGGGGTTCTAGCAATCAGCCCCAGCATTTT. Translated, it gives CATRPTGGSSNQPQHF.

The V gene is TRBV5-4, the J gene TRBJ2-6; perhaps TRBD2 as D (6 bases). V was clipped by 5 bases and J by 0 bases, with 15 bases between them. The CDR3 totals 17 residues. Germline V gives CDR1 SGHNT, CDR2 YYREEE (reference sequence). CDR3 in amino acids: CASSSLAGTSGANVLTF. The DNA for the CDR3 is TGTGCCAGCAGTTCTCTGGCGGGAACCTCTGGGGCCAACGTCCTGACTTTC.

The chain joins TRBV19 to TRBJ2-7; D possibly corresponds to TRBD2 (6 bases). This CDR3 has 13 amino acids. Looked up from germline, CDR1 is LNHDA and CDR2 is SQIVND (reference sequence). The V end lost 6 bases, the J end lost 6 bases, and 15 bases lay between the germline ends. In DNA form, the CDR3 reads TGTGCCAGTAGCCCGGGGGAGTCGGGCGAGCAGTACTTC. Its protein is CASSPGESGEQYF.

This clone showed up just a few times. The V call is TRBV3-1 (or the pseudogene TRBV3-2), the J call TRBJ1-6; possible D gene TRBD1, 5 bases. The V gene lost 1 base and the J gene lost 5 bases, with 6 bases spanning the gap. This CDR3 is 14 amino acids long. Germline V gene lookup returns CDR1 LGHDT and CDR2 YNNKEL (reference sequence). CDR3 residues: CASSQGGDNSPLHF. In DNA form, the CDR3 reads TGTGCCAGCAGCCAAGGGGGGGATAATTCACCCCTCCACTTT.

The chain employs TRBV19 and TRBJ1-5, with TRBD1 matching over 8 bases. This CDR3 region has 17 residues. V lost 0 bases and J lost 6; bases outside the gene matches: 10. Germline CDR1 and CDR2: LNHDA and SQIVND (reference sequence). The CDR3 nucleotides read TGTGCCAGTAGTATAGATCCCTGGACAGGGATGGGTCAGCCCCAGCATTTT. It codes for CASSIDPWTGMGQPQHF.

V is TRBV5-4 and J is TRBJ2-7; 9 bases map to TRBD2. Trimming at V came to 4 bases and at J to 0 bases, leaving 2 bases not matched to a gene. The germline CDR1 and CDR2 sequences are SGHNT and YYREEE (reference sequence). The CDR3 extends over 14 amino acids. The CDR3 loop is CASSLSGSSYEQYF. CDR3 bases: TGTGCCAGCAGCCTTAGCGGGAGCTCCTACGAGCAGTACTTC.

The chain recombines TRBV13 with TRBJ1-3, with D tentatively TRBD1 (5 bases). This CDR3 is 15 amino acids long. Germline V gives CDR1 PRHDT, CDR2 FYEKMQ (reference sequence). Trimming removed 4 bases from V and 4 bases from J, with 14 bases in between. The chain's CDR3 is CASSSAGDSGNTIYF. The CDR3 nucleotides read TGTGCCAGCAGCTCAGCGGGGGATTCCGGAAACACCATATATTTT.

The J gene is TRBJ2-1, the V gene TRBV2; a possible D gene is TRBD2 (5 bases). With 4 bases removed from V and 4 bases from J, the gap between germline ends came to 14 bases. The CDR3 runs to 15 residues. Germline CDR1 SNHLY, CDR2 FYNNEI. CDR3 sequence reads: CASSVEGLPYNEQFF. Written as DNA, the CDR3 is TGTGCCAGCAGTGTTGAGGGCCTACCTTACAATGAGCAGTTCTTC.

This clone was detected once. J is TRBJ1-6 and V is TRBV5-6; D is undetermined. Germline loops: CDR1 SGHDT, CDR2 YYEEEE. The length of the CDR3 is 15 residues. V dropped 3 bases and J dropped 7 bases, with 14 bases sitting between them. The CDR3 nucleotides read TGTGCCAGCAGCTGGAGGGCCCTAAGGAATTCACCCCTCCACTTT. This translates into CASSWRALRNSPLHF.

The DNA of the CDR3 is TGTGCCAGCAGCTTGTCGGAGGGGAGGGGGTCCGAGCAGTACTTC. It codes for CASSLSEGRGSEQYF. V usage is TRBV5-4 and J usage is TRBJ2-7, with D maybe TRBD2 (7 bases). The CDR3 is 15 residues long. V dropped 1 base and J dropped 6 bases, with 17 bases sitting between them. The germline gives CDR1 SGHNT, CDR2 YYREEE (reference sequence).

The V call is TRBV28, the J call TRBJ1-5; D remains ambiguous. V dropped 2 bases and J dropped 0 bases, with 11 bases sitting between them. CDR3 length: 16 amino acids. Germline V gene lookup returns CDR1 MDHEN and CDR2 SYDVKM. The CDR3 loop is CASSLLAGDSNQPQHF. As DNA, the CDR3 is TGTGCCAGCAGTTTACTTGCAGGTGATAGCAATCAGCCCCAGCATTTT.